This TCR beta chain is drawn from a study of cytomegalovirus exposure and HLA in healthy donors (dated by TCRdb to 2016 to 2017). A note on the overall study: A later analysis indicated that the 90 to 150 validation repertoires were generated on the platform also employed for the 650 to 850 repertoires of the first cohort. To predict cytomegalovirus infection status, the study combined high-throughput TCR immunosequencing, statistical association of individual TCRs with disease status, and machine learning. The aim of the study was to test whether cataloging public T cell receptors could identify signatures of past pathogen exposure. Besides the first cohort of 666 subjects, a separate validation cohort made up of 120 different subjects was used.

Remarks on this clone: The antigen it recognizes is unknown. No much larger clonotype is one base removed from it; base qualities were not supplied.

Preparation of the library involved the immunoSEQ multiplex PCR assay. Regarding the original processing steps: A statistical classification framework was built for diagnosing cytomegalovirus status from the catalog of TCR beta chain sequences. Drawn from immuneACCESS, this table holds only the in-frame rearrangements with V and J called that TCRdb kept. Clones are partly lost; checked studies trace under half to an unresolved V gene and leave the rest unexplained. The D gene and trimming were derived from the DNA, and the V and J assignments and clone size from that table. The sample data list roughly 130,000 clones, and about nine tenths of these were observed just once. Around 1.5% of the sample lies in the top ten. V is trimmed back by 4 bases and J by 8 bases, and the junction contains 3 bases that no gene match accounts for. There are 14 amino acids in the CDR3, from cysteine to phenylalanine inclusive. Of the read, only the CDR3 DNA is kept; its 42 bases are in frame from base 1. The germline V gene yields SGHDN for CDR1 and FVKESK for CDR2.

Paper-wide results and their limitations: A few of the identified cytomegalovirus-associated TCR beta chains were confirmed in vitro to be specific for cytomegalovirus antigens. Across donors, most TCR sequences were observed very rarely, whereas some public TCRs were present in many individuals. A later analysis had no HLA typing for the validation cohort, so co-occurrence there was scored across all 130 or so repertoires. In a later analysis, TCRs clustered in the first cohort were found to also tend to co-occur in the roughly 120 validation repertoires, with approximately 95% of cluster scores above 0. According to the authors, the approach could potentially be generalized to other disease states and immunological phenotypes. A total of 164 TCR beta chains were listed by the study as associated with cytomegalovirus. In both the original and validation cohorts, the classifier was reported to diagnose cytomegalovirus status with high specificity and sensitivity.

The donors were included in the validation cohort of some 120 subjects, a group kept apart from the approximately 670-subject first cohort. The clonotype originates from a man aged 25 to 40 in good health and CMV-seronegative. The specimen was PBMCs. Here the chain combines TRBV14 and TRBJ2-3; 13 nucleotides in the junction match TRBD2. The DNA sequence is TGTGCCAGCAGCCCCGGGACTAGCGGGACTACGCAGTATTTT. The resulting protein is CASSPGTSGTTQYF.